The rows below give T cell receptor beta chains drawn from one sample of a study of T cells expressing NK-cell markers. TCRdb reprocessed the 5' RACE reads and reports one entry per CDR3 protein, with no DNA. This listing includes over 350,000 distinct CDR3 sequences. Sequenced material: blood T cells: a sorted CD56 or NKG2C T cell subset, CD4+ or CD8+ T cells, or bulk PBMC T cells (not recorded which). The receptors were sampled from a woman aged 45 to 65 in good health. Both conserved end residues are part of each CDR3.

V gene	J gene	CDR3 protein
TRBV14	TRBJ2-1	CASSQSRGGRYNEQFF
TRBV10-3	TRBJ2-1	CAISESFVAGPYNEQFF
TRBV28	TRBJ2-3	CASSQTRGLAGVSTSTDTQYF
TRBV24-1	TRBJ2-2	CATSDPPGRLNTGELFF
TRBV5-1	TRBJ1-1	CASSGDRTATEAFF
TRBV7-9	TRBJ2-3	CASSPLGSYTDTQYF
TRBV12-3/TRBV12-4	TRBJ1-6	CASSFSGGLSPLHF
TRBV3-1	TRBJ2-1	CASSQGTGNAGNEQFF
TRBV7-9	TRBJ1-1	CASRMTGNTEAFF
TRBV7-2	TRBJ2-3	CASSLDRAADTQYF
TRBV21-1	TRBJ1-2	CASSAETGHYGYTF
TRBV10-2	TRBJ2-2	CASRISNTGELFF
TRBV12-3/TRBV12-4	TRBJ2-6	CASSHHPGSSGANVLTF
TRBV20-1	TRBJ2-3	CSAPRGGRSTDTQYF
TRBV9	TRBJ1-1	CASSVTGGRVEAFF
TRBV12-3/TRBV12-4	TRBJ1-5	CASSLSGGSQPQHF
TRBV4-1	TRBJ2-7	CASSLGGSNYEQYF
TRBV5-5	TRBJ2-2	CASKETNTGELFF
TRBV6-5	TRBJ1-1	CASSYDRGTEAFF
TRBV4-2	TRBJ2-1	CASSQPYGLADSSYNEQFF
TRBV10-3	TRBJ2-5	CAISELGGLYQETQYF
TRBV6-4	TRBJ2-7	CASITGTGDLYEQYF